Following are 8 T cell receptor beta chains from one sample sequenced in a study of CD4+ T cells in melanoma. Method: immunoSEQ multiplex PCR; TCRdb's copy keeps in-frame clones and lacks some. The table has roughly 50,000 clones, roughly 89% seen once. The material sequenced was peripheral blood. The source of these receptors is a human donor with melanoma.

J is TRBJ1-3 and V is TRBV7-6, with a possible D match to TRBD1 (5 bases). Trimming removed 1 base at V and 4 bases at J, with 14 bases between. CDR1 SGHVS and CDR2 FNYEAQ come from the germline V gene. The CDR3 totals 16 residues. The CDR3 coding sequence is TGTGCCAGCAGCTTAGAAAGGGGAGCATCAGGAAACACCATATATTTT. Translated, it gives CASSLERGASGNTIYF.

The CDR3 spells CASRSQYLQETQYF. The CDR3 DNA sequence: TGTGCCAGCAGGAGCCAATACCTACAAGAGACCCAGTACTTC. The chain links TRBV6-6 to TRBJ2-5; D call uncertain. The CDR3 consists of 14 residues. Germline V gene data show CDR1 as MNHNY and CDR2 as SVGAGI (reference sequence). V lost 6 bases and J 2 bases, leaving 13 bases between the germline ends.

This chain connects TRBV7-8 to TRBJ2-7, with D perhaps TRBD2 (5 bases). V was trimmed by 1 base and J by 5 bases, leaving 12 bases between them. Germline CDR1 is SGHVS and CDR2 is FQNEAQ. This CDR3 spans 14 amino acids. CDR3 bases: TGTGCCAGCAGCTTAGTTGAGGGCGTTAACGAGCAGTACTTC. Its protein is CASSLVEGVNEQYF. The whole variable domain, remainder taken from reference TRBV7-8 and TRBJ2-7, is GAGVSQSPRYKVAKRGQDVALRCDPISGHVSLFWYQQALGQGPEFLTYFQNEAQLDKSGLPSDRFFAERPEGSVSTLKIQRTQQEDSAVYLCASSLVEGVNEQYFGPGTRLTVT.

This chain uses TRBV4-3 with TRBJ2-1, with 14 bases aligning to TRBD2. The CDR3 contains 21 residues. V shed 0 bases, J shed 6 bases, and the junction held 16 bases outside the gene matches. CDR1 is LGHNA and CDR2 is YSLEER in the germline V gene. The CDR3 region is CASSQDPLAWTSGGPFNEQFF. DNA of the CDR3: TGCGCCAGCAGCCAAGACCCCCTTGCGTGGACTAGCGGGGGGCCCTTCAATGAGCAGTTCTTC.

This clone appeared once. This chain connects TRBV2 to TRBJ1-5, with D unresolved. Deletions cut 2 bases from V and 0 bases from J, with 5 bases between. Germline V gene data show CDR1 as SNHLY and CDR2 as FYNNEI. This CDR3 is built from 14 residues. The CDR3 nucleotides are TGTGCCAGCAGTGAACAGGTTAGCAATCAGCCCCAGCATTTT. The encoded protein is CASSEQVSNQPQHF.

The J gene is TRBJ2-1, the V gene TRBV19; D may be TRBD2 (5 bases). CDR1 is LNHDA and CDR2 is SQIVND in the germline V gene (reference sequence). The CDR3 is 15 residues long. V lost 6 bases to trimming and J lost 4 bases, with 16 bases between them. The DNA of the CDR3 is TGTGCCAGTAGGGAAAGCGGAGCCGTATACAATGAGCAGTTCTTC. Its translation: CASRESGAVYNEQFF.

This clone came up a few times. V and J are TRBV7-8 and TRBJ2-7; 7 bases agree with TRBD2. The CDR3 sequence is 14 residues long. Germline trimming cut 4 bases from V and 2 bases from J; bases unmatched to any gene: 5. Germline V gives CDR1 SGHVS, CDR2 FQNEAQ. The CDR3 is CASSSGLSTYEQYF. The CDR3 nucleotides are TGTGCCAGCAGCTCGGGACTATCGACCTACGAGCAGTACTTC.

The genes are TRBV6-1 and TRBJ1-5; tentative D call: TRBD1 (6 bases). This CDR3 has 15 amino acids. Per the germline V gene, CDR1 is MNHNS and CDR2 is SASEGT. The V gene lost 9 bases and the J gene lost 0 bases, with 15 bases spanning the gap. CDR3 DNA: TGTGCCAGTCGGACAGAACAGTATAGCAATCAGCCCCAGCATTTT. Translating gives CASRTEQYSNQPQHF.